This section outlines one T cell receptor beta chain sequence together with its context. There is no known antigen for this receptor. Per-base qualities were not stored, and no clone one base away is much larger. In total, approximately 610 healthy bone marrow donors made up the cohort. At the time of sampling, all cohort members were nominally healthy, though unrecorded immune exposures were likely present. The donor tested CMV seropositive and was one of the 289 seropositive cohort members. Every donor gave a peripheral blood sample, and the peripheral blood mononuclear cells from that sample were used for TCR beta sequencing. Genomic DNA was extracted from the blood cell samples with the Qiagen DNeasy Blood Extraction Kit. Libraries were constructed by the immunoSEQ multiplex PCR assay. For the multiplex PCR, a mixture combining 60 forward primers for TCR Vbeta segments and 13 reverse primers for TCR Jbeta segments was used. The CDR3 region of rearranged TCR beta genes was amplified from genomic DNA by a multiplex PCR assay. Amplified TCR beta libraries were sequenced as 87-base-pair reads on the Illumina HiSeq System. For the original study's pipeline: A later analysis tallied around 87 million unique TCR beta chains across the 650 to 750 repertoires, and some 12 million of those chains were shared by two or more donors. Raw reads were error-corrected and collapsed into unique sequences by a nearest-neighbor algorithm in which closely related sequences were merged to remove PCR and sequencing errors. To assign V, D and J gene segments, CDR3 sequences were aligned to IMGT reference sequences. For a sequence to be retained, a match of at least six nucleotides to both a V gene segment and a J gene segment was required. A rearrangement counted as productive if the CDR3 had no stop codons and remained in frame with V and J, and every other rearrangement counted as non-productive. Following IMGT convention, CDR3 was defined as the stretch from the second conserved V-encoded cysteine up to the conserved J-encoded phenylalanine. Sequences without an unambiguous match to a single V gene segment were excluded from the earlier analysis of approximately 600 of the donors. In an earlier analysis of a few hundred of the donors, a V segment was called functional when productive rearrangements were above 56.7%, and segregating when the standard deviation between donors exceeded 5%. A statistical classification framework was developed to diagnose cytomegalovirus status using the catalog of TCR beta chain sequences. V and J gene assignment, in a later analysis, came from comparing TCR nucleotide sequences with IMGT/GENE-DB human TR gene sequences. Using the TCRdist pipeline, a later analysis assigned CDR3 sequences along with most-parsimonious VDJ recombination scenarios. In a later analysis, every TCR beta chain was defined by the combination of its CDR3 amino acid sequence and its V-gene family, and reads without a unique V-gene family were dropped. As a way to deal with suspected cross-contamination and a sequencing artifact, a later analysis dropped 640 or so nucleotide sequences that were highly shared and had low generation probability. In a later analysis, a clonal expansion index for each public chain was calculated from normalized within-repertoire ranks of inferred template counts. In a later analysis, generation probabilities were computed with a VDJ recombination model fitted to out-of-frame rearrangements, and the resulting probabilities were checked against IGoR. In a later analysis, TCR-TCR, TCR-HLA and TCR-CMV co-occurrence was scored with hypergeometric tests, and a repertoire-size bias correction was applied to TCR pairs. A later analysis estimated false discovery rates by permuting HLA or CMV assignments 20 times. In a later analysis, co-occurring TCRs were grouped with DBSCAN, and TCRdist sequence similarity was added when clustering was performed within HLA-allele-positive subsets. Repertoires with fewer than 30,000 or more than 120,000 public chains, plus five repertoires with anomalous nucleotide sharing, were excluded from co-occurrence clustering. Not all clones reach the TCRdb copy of this immuneACCESS table, which keeps in-frame sequences only. Checked studies attribute under half of the gap to unresolved V genes and leave the rest unexplained. V and J calls and clone size follow that table, whereas D and trimming were derived from the DNA. A total of tens of thousands of clones appear in this sample, about 66% of them only once. The ten largest clonotypes hold approximately 21% of the sample.

The data derive from a study of cytomegalovirus exposure and HLA in healthy donors (dated by TCRdb to the late 2010s). In terms of the full investigation: In an earlier analysis of approximately 500 of the donors, about 270 Gb of sequence data and 95 million to 130 million unique TCR beta sequences from 180 million or so T cells were reported. Several DR-DQ haplotypes were handled as single units for association and clustering because linkage in the cohort was strong. To study patterns of TCR occurrence, a later analysis re-analyzed previously published TCR beta repertoires from 666 donors and added high-resolution HLA genotyping. Approximately 310 gigabases of sequencing data and 70 million to 85 million unique TCR sequences were included in an early release covering 550 to 800 HLA-typed donors. In an earlier analysis of a few hundred of the donors, high-throughput TCR beta sequencing was used to judge whether each TCR beta V gene segment behaved as functional or pseudogenic. All discovery cohort repertoires had been generated using a single sequencing platform. Among some 410 genotyped donors of the cohort, an average of about 220,000 unique TCR beta nucleotide sequences was sequenced per donor, of which roughly 17% were non-productive. The study aimed to test whether signatures of past pathogen exposure could be identified by cataloging public T cell receptors. The number of typed donors differed by locus: roughly 629-640 for A, B, C, DRB1 and DQB1; 500 to 550 for DQA1; around 580 for DPA1; and around 470 for DPB1. Rather than drawing on any new phenotypic data, the later analysis identified candidate immune exposures from TCR beta sequences and the way those sequences occurred across donors. High-throughput TCR immunosequencing, statistical association of individual TCRs with disease status, and machine learning were combined to predict cytomegalovirus infection status. Donor age, sex, ethnicity and CMV serostatus were compiled alongside the repertoire data. A later genetic analysis used genome-wide SNP genotypes for about 60% of the 666 donors, treating that subset as a discovery cohort. Of the roughly 410 genotyped donors, over 80% were placed in the genetic ancestry cluster associated with self-reported Caucasian donors. Using immunosequencing, the study profiled T cell repertoires from about 620 subjects and related those repertoires to cytomegalovirus serostatus. HLA typing included class I and class II loci at four-digit resolution. A separate validation cohort of roughly 130 different subjects was used in addition to the roughly 700-subject first cohort. Study-wide findings and limitations: A further reported finding was that TCR beta sequences accurately predicted the HLA-A and HLA-B alleles for most subjects in the first cohort. Because HLA typing was missing for some donors at each locus, association tests included only the typed subset. In a later genetic analysis, a missense DCLRE1C variant was associated with V-gene and J-gene trimming of TCR beta chains, and the association was replicated in an independent cohort. CMV serostatus was the only immune exposure information available for the cohort. Linkage disequilibrium might explain the correlated functional status among segregating V segments, but an unknown experimental factor could not be ruled out. Cytomegalovirus status was reported to be diagnosed by the classifier with high specificity and sensitivity in both the original and validation cohorts. Most TCR sequences were observed very rarely across donors, whereas some public TCRs were present in many individuals. A later analysis found that TCR association rates varied across HLA loci, with DRB1 alleles showing the most associated TCRs and HLA-C alleles the fewest. The study listed approximately 160 TCR beta chains as associated with cytomegalovirus. An earlier analysis of some 590 of the donors showed that most TCR beta V segments appeared in productive rearrangements either about 87% or about 30% of the time, which broadly matched IMGT annotations. The presence/absence analyses assumed that sequencing depth was roughly uniform across donors, and that assumption may not be true. A later analysis reported that several top co-occurrence clusters appeared linked to parvovirus B19, influenza, CMV and Epstein-Barr virus. In vitro tests confirmed that three of the cytomegalovirus-associated TCR beta chains recognize cytomegalovirus antigens. This cohort had only TCR beta chains sequenced, and the lack of alpha or paired-chain data limited which features could be detected. When HLA alleles, especially DR and DQ, strongly co-occurred, attributing TCR associations to individual alleles was difficult. Because counts were too low, around 18 rarely observed V segments, including chromosome 9 orphons, were left out of the earlier analysis of approximately 500 of the donors. In a later analysis, around 17,000 TCR beta sequences were associated with specific HLA alleles at a false discovery rate of 0.05. A cluster of highly shared sequence variants was judged likely to be a technical artifact of the sequencing pipeline. A later analysis found that HLA-associated TCR beta chains were more clonally expanded and had lower generation probabilities than equally common non-associated chains. The authors suggested that the approach could potentially be generalized to other disease states and immunological phenotypes. A later genetic analysis reported fewer N-insertions in productive TCRs among donors in an Asian-associated ancestry cluster than the roughly 620-donor mean. Some IMGT-functional V segments, including TRBV6-2 and TRBV6-3, could not be distinguished by the 87-base-pair reads and were therefore excluded. A later analysis found that most CMV-associated TCR beta chains appeared HLA-restricted, with HLA associations seemingly driven largely by CMV exposure.

From the cysteine up to the phenylalanine, the CDR3 has a length of 14 residues. Only the CDR3 DNA is retained, 42 bases long and in frame from the first base. Trimming at the junction amounts to 6 bases on V and 3 bases on J, and the germline ends lie 14 bases apart. From a lookup of the germline V gene, CDR1 and CDR2 are SGHRS and YFSETQ. The chain employs TRBV5-1 and TRBJ2-3, and perhaps TRBD1 as D gene, on 6 matching bases. Sequencing used PBMCs. This TCR derives from a woman in her forties or fifties in good health and CMV-seropositive. The DNA sequence is given as TGCGCCAGCAATGGGGGCTACGGGACAGATACGCAGTATTTT. Its protein product is CASNGGYGTDTQYF.